Below, 26 T cell receptor beta chains from the same sample are listed, as sequenced in a study of cytomegalovirus exposure and HLA in healthy donors. TCRdb's copy holds only in-frame clones and misses some; the assay was immunoSEQ multiplex PCR. The table lists some 56,000 clones, 93% of them singletons. The sequenced sample consisted of PBMCs. The source of these receptors is a woman aged 18-30 years in good health and CMV-seropositive.

The chain joins TRBV9 to TRBJ2-3, with 8 bases lining up with TRBD2. The CDR3 length is 15 residues. Looked up from germline, CDR1 is SGDLS and CDR2 is YYNGEE. The ends lost 4 bases at V and 2 bases at J; junction bases unmatched: 6. The CDR3 sequence: CASSLSSGITDTQYF. CDR3 nucleotides: TGTGCCAGCAGCTTAAGTAGCGGGATCACAGATACGCAGTATTTT. Full variable domain (remainder filled in from reference TRBV9 and TRBJ2-3): DSGVTQTPKHLITATGQRVTLRCSPRSGDLSVYWYQQSLDQGLQFLIQYYNGEERAKGNILERFSAQQFPDLHSELNLSSLELGDSALYFCASSLSSGITDTQYFGPGTRLTVL.

This rearrangement joins TRBV10-1 to TRBJ2-7, with 11 bases fitting TRBD2. The CDR3 contains 15 residues. Germline CDR1 is WNHNN and CDR2 is SYGVQD (reference sequence). J gave up 1 base and V 6 bases, and 5 bases lay outside the gene matches. The CDR3 sequence: CASSFSGGDSYEQYF. The CDR3 region has the DNA TGCGCCAGCAGCTTTAGCGGGGGGGATTCCTACGAGCAGTACTTC.

The rearrangement links TRBV7-2 to TRBJ2-5; D is unresolved. From germline, CDR1 is SGHTA and CDR2 FQGNSA. This CDR3 is built from 14 residues. V was clipped by 5 bases and J by 1 base, with 11 bases between them. CDR3: CASSHLGIQETQYF. The CDR3 nucleotides read TGTGCCAGCAGCCATCTAGGCATCCAAGAGACCCAGTACTTC.

The rearrangement uses TRBV7-2 and TRBJ2-7, with a tentative D call TRBD2 (7 bases). CDR1 is SGHTA and CDR2 is FQGNSA in the germline V gene. The ends were cut back, 5 bases at V and 0 bases at J, with 17 bases in the middle. The CDR3 totals 16 residues. This chain's CDR3 is CASSQDRGDNSYEQYF. CDR3 DNA sequence: TGTGCCAGCAGCCAAGATCGGGGGGACAACTCCTACGAGCAGTACTTC.

V usage is TRBV6-6 and J usage is TRBJ2-3; no clear D gene. The CDR3 is 15 residues long. The germline V gene has CDR1 MNHNY and CDR2 SVGAGI (reference sequence). V dropped 4 bases and J dropped 3 bases, with 14 bases sitting between them. The CDR3 is CASSFRSSPTDTQYF. CDR3 DNA sequence: TGTGCCAGCAGTTTCCGGTCATCACCTACAGATACGCAGTATTTT.

This clone was observed a single time. The chain joins TRBV18 to TRBJ1-1, with 8 nucleotides matching TRBD1. The trim removed 3 bases at V and 1 base at J, leaving 13 bases unmatched. Germline CDR1 is KGHSH and CDR2 is LQKENI. The CDR3 has 18 residues. The CDR3 bases are TGTGCCAGCTCACCCTCTGGCAGGGGGCTCCTATCGAACACTGAAGCTTTCTTT. Its protein is CASSPSGRGLLSNTEAFF.

This chain uses TRBV5-4 with TRBJ1-4, with TRBD1 matching over 8 bases. V was pared by 4 bases and J by 8 bases, with 7 bases of the junction left unmatched. CDR1 and CDR2 from the germline V gene are SGHNT and YYREEE (reference sequence). The CDR3 runs 14 residues. CDR3 amino acids: CASSLDRGDEKLFF. The CDR3 DNA is TGTGCCAGCAGCCTTGACAGGGGAGACGAAAAACTGTTTTTT.

The rearrangement joins TRBV28 to TRBJ2-7; 7 nucleotides agree with TRBD1. Trimming at V came to 9 bases and at J to 1 base, leaving 6 bases not matched to a gene. This CDR3 has 13 residues. Germline V gene sequence: CDR1 MDHEN, CDR2 SYDVKM. The CDR3 is CASTTGSSYEQYF. The CDR3, as DNA: TGTGCCAGTACGACAGGGAGTTCCTACGAGCAGTACTTC.

This chain joins TRBV5-4 and TRBJ1-3; perhaps TRBD1 as D (5 bases). Trimming removed 0 bases from V and 3 bases from J, with 10 bases in between. Germline CDR1 and CDR2: SGHNT and YYREEE (reference sequence). CDR3 length equals 15 residues. The CDR3: CASSLEQAGGNTIYF. Written as DNA, the CDR3 is TGTGCCAGCAGCTTGGAACAGGCCGGTGGAAACACCATATATTTT.

This chain uses TRBV7-9 with TRBJ2-5, with TRBD2 identical over 14 bases. The V gene end was trimmed by 6 bases and the J gene end by 5 bases; junction bases not matched to a gene: 11. Germline CDR1 and CDR2: SEHNR and FQNEAQ (reference sequence). The CDR3 spans 17 residues. The CDR3 coding sequence is TGTGCCAGCAGTTCGACTAGCGGGGGGGGCCGAGGGGAGACCCAGTACTTC. As protein: CASSSTSGGGRGETQYF.

This clone appeared a single time. The chain has TRBV9 and TRBJ1-4, with D possibly matching TRBD1 (5 bases). The germline V and J ends were trimmed by 2 bases and 1 base, with 6 bases remaining between them. Germline CDR1 is SGDLS and CDR2 is YYNGEE. This CDR3 is built from 14 residues. The CDR3: CASSVQGTNEKLFF. The DNA for the CDR3 is TGTGCCAGCAGCGTGCAGGGAACTAATGAAAAACTGTTTTTT.

The rearrangement links TRBV5-5 to TRBJ2-1; 8 positions match TRBD1. Germline V lookup: CDR1 SGHKS, CDR2 YYEKEE (reference sequence). The CDR3 has 14 residues. The J segment lost 4 bases and the V segment lost 4 bases, leaving 4 bases of the junction unmatched. The CDR3 loop is CASSGQGAYNEQFF. The CDR3 nucleotides are TGTGCCAGCAGCGGGCAGGGGGCGTACAATGAGCAGTTCTTC.

J is TRBJ2-3 and V is TRBV18; perhaps TRBD2 as D (5 bases). CDR3 length: 14 residues. Trimming cost V 3 bases and J 0 bases, with 7 bases left between them. Germline CDR1 is KGHSH and CDR2 is LQKENI. The CDR3 here is CASSPASSTDTQYF. For the CDR3, the DNA is TGTGCCAGCTCACCGGCTAGCAGCACAGATACGCAGTATTTT.

V is TRBV7-2 and J is TRBJ2-7, with D perhaps TRBD1 (6 bases). In germline, CDR1 is SGHTA, CDR2 FQGNSA. Trimming removed 0 bases from V and 8 bases from J, with 11 bases in between. CDR3 size: 13 residues. CDR3 in DNA: TGTGCCAGCAGCTTAGCCACAGGGCCGAAGCAGTACTTC. Encoded protein: CASSLATGPKQYF. Looking up the rest from reference TRBV7-2 and TRBJ2-7 gives the full variable domain: GAGVSQSPSNKVTEKGKDVELRCDPISGHTALYWYRQSLGQGLEFLIYFQGNSAPDKSGLPSDRFSAERTGGSVSTLTIQRTQQEDSAVYLCASSLATGPKQYFGPGTRLTVT.

The chain carries TRBV29-1 and TRBJ1-1, with D perhaps matching TRBD1 (5 bases). The V gene's germline CDR1 is SQVTM and CDR2 ANQGSEA. This CDR3 has 14 residues. V lost 2 bases and J 6 bases, leaving 16 bases between the germline ends. CDR3 residues: CSVEKGLGAAEAFF. CDR3 in DNA: TGCAGCGTTGAAAAGGGGCTAGGGGCGGCTGAAGCTTTCTTT.

The chain uses TRBV10-2 and TRBJ2-7, with TRBD1 matching over 9 bases. The germline V gene encodes CDR1 WSHSY and CDR2 SAAADI. The CDR3 contains 15 residues. Trimming cost V 6 bases and J 4 bases; bases outside gene matches: 10. This chain's CDR3 is CASSFSQGAEYEQYF. CDR3 coding DNA: TGCGCCAGCAGCTTTTCACAGGGGGCAGAGTACGAGCAGTACTTC.

The chain links TRBV5-8 to TRBJ2-7; tentatively, D is TRBD2 (6 bases). The CDR3 loop spans 14 amino acids. V lost 4 bases and J 11 bases, leaving 22 bases between the germline ends. Germline lookup yields CDR1 SGHTS and CDR2 YDEGEE. This CDR3 reads CASSRTTPGDKKYF. The CDR3 coding sequence is TGTGCCAGCAGCCGAACGACCCCGGGGGATAAGAAGTACTTC.

The chain is built from TRBV2 and TRBJ2-7; TRBD2 matches at 15 bases. Trimming at V came to 10 bases and at J to 4 bases, leaving 11 bases not matched to a gene. Germline V CDR1 and CDR2: SNHLY, FYNNEI. The CDR3 runs to 16 residues. The CDR3 DNA is TGTGCCACCCTAGGACTAGCGGGGGGGGAGAGATACGAGCAGTACTTC. This gives the protein CATLGLAGGERYEQYF. Drawing the rest from reference TRBV2 and TRBJ2-7, the complete variable domain is EPEVTQTPSHQVTQMGQEVILRCVPISNHLYFYWYRQILGQKVEFLVSFYNNEISEKSEIFDDQFSVERPDGSNFTLKIRSTKLEDSAMYFCATLGLAGGERYEQYFGPGTRLTVT.

This chain uses TRBV5-8 with TRBJ2-7, with a possible D match to TRBD2 (5 bases). V was trimmed by 4 bases and J by 4 bases, leaving 12 bases between them. The CDR3 covers 13 residues. The germline CDR1 and CDR2 sequences are SGHTS and YDEGEE. CDR3 amino acids: CASSKRGWYEQYF. In DNA form, the CDR3 reads TGTGCCAGCAGCAAGAGAGGGTGGTACGAGCAGTACTTC.

The chain is built from TRBV6-6 and TRBJ2-7; D perhaps matches TRBD1 (6 bases). The CDR3 is 14 residues long. Germline assignment: CDR1 MNHNY and CDR2 SVGAGI (reference sequence). Trimming cost V 0 bases and J 3 bases, with 9 bases left between them. As DNA, the CDR3 is TGTGCCAGCAGTTACTCTGACAGGAACTACGAGCAGTACTTC. Its protein is CASSYSDRNYEQYF.

The J gene is TRBJ1-4, the V gene TRBV5-4, with 7 bases fitting TRBD1. The CDR3 contains 14 residues. J lost 8 bases, V lost 2 bases, and 6 bases had no gene match. Germline V gene sequence: CDR1 SGHNT, CDR2 YYREEE (reference sequence). The chain's CDR3 is CASSLRGREEKLFF. The CDR3 DNA reads as TGTGCCAGCAGCTTAAGGGGGCGAGAGGAAAAACTGTTTTTT.

This chain links TRBV5-1 with TRBJ2-5; TRBD2 matches at 8 bases. After removal of 4 bases from V and 2 bases from J, the junction contained 7 bases not matched to a gene. The CDR3 has 15 residues. Germline V gene lookup returns CDR1 SGHRS and CDR2 YFSETQ. The CDR3 loop reads CASSPLTGGQETQYF. The CDR3 DNA reads as TGCGCCAGCAGCCCATTAACGGGGGGGCAAGAGACCCAGTACTTC.

This chain uses TRBV28 with TRBJ1-6; D not certain. The CDR3 runs to 17 residues. The germline V and J ends were trimmed by 2 bases and 0 bases, with 11 bases remaining between them. Germline V gene data show CDR1 as MDHEN and CDR2 as SYDVKM. CDR3 protein: CASSLTSRSSYNSPLHF. The CDR3 DNA is TGTGCCAGCAGTTTAACAAGTCGGAGCTCCTATAATTCACCCCTCCACTTT. The variable domain in full, with the rest retrieved from reference TRBV28 and TRBJ1-6, is DVKVTQSSRYLVKRTGEKVFLECVQDMDHENMFWYRQDPGLGLRLIYFSYDVKMKEKGDIPEGYSVSREKKERFSLILESASTNQTSMYLCASSLTSRSSYNSPLHFGNGTRLTVT.

The gene calls are TRBV7-9 and TRBJ1-1, with D possibly being TRBD1 (5 bases). Looked up from germline, CDR1 is SEHNR and CDR2 is FQNEAQ (reference sequence). Trimming cost V 5 bases and J 3 bases, with 19 bases left between them. The CDR3 totals 16 residues. CDR3 bases: TGTGCCAGCAGCCCTAGGGGTTCCCTGACCCACACTGAAGCTTTCTTT. Encoded protein: CASSPRGSLTHTEAFF. The full variable domain, with the rest looked up from reference TRBV7-9 and TRBJ1-1, is DTGVSQNPRHKITKRGQNVTFRCDPISEHNRLYWYRQTLGQGPEFLTYFQNEAQLEKSRLLSDRFSAERPKGSFSTLEIQRTEQGDSAMYLCASSPRGSLTHTEAFFGQGTRLTVV.

The genes are TRBV5-5 and TRBJ1-1; D gene ambiguous. Trimming left V 4 bases short and J 1 base short, with 14 bases between. Looked up from germline, CDR1 is SGHKS and CDR2 is YYEKEE (reference sequence). This CDR3 spans 15 amino acids. This CDR3 reads CASSLDWFGNTEAFF. CDR3 DNA sequence: TGTGCCAGCAGCCTTGACTGGTTTGGGAACACTGAAGCTTTCTTT. The entire variable domain, with the rest obtained from reference TRBV5-5 and TRBJ1-1, is as follows: DAGVTQSPTHLIKTRGQQVTLRCSPISGHKSVSWYQQVLGQGPQFIFQYYEKEERGRGNFPDRFSARQFPNYSSELNVNALLLGDSALYLCASSLDWFGNTEAFFGQGTRLTVV.

The chain joins TRBV5-4 to TRBJ1-2; the D gene is possibly TRBD1 (5 bases). The germline V gene encodes CDR1 SGHNT and CDR2 YYREEE (reference sequence). The CDR3 sequence is 13 residues long. Trimming cost V 4 bases and J 5 bases, with 12 bases left between them. This chain's CDR3 is CASSPDGGYGYTF. CDR3 sequence (DNA): TGTGCCAGCAGCCCGGACGGGGGATATGGCTACACCTTC.